This T cell receptor beta chain is from a study of OX40 agonist ivuxolimab in advanced cancers. Looking at the study overall: Ivuxolimab, an agonist antibody against OX40 (CD134), was given to patients. Three individuals attained partial responses, comprising one hepatocellular carcinoma case and two cutaneous melanoma cases. The study's findings and limits: Circulating CD4+ and CD8+ T cells showed clonal expansion by week 6 at 0.1 to 3.0 mg/kg.

Sequencing used immunoSEQ multiplex PCR; TCRdb keeps in-frame clones, though not all of them. The table has just under 65,000 clones, just under 85% seen once; the top ten hold approximately 9.8%. As for this clone: No antigen is known for it.

This clonotype was sampled from an adult with an advanced solid tumor such as melanoma, head and neck, liver or kidney cancer. The starting material was CD4+ or CD8+ T cells sorted from blood, obtained in a trial of the OX40 agonist ivuxolimab.

CDR3 DNA sequence: TGTGCTAGTGGTTTGGGGGGGATGTCCGGGGAGCTGTTTTTT. Translated: CASGLGGMSGELFF. The rearrangement joins TRBV12-5 to TRBJ2-2; tentatively, D is TRBD1 or TRBD2 (5 bases each). V was trimmed by 1 base and J by 6 bases, leaving 9 bases between them. Per the germline V gene, CDR1 is LGHNT and CDR2 is FRNRAP. The CDR3 is 14 residues long.